The T cell receptor (beta chain) under discussion was sequenced for a study of blood T cell repertoires in COVID-19. Study details: COVID-19 samples, acute and convalescent, were from the United States, Italy and Spain.

Original processing notes: Nucleated cell counts were estimated from reference gene primer amplification. Measured with immunoSEQ multiplex PCR; TCRdb has only the in-frame clones, and not every one. That table is the source of V, J and clone size, and D and trimming were worked out from the DNA. The table lists roughly 80,000 clones, roughly 82% of them singletons, with around a fifth in the top ten. The V and J ends lost 10 bases and 3 bases respectively, with 17 bases between them. From germline, CDR1 is MNHEY and CDR2 SVGAGI. The CDR3 is 14 residues long. V and J are TRBV6-5 and TRBJ2-3; TRBD2 is a possible D gene (5 bases). The receptor comes from a human donor in a cohort sampled during active COVID-19. The sample consisted of peripheral blood. CDR3 sequence reads: CATREGIRTDTQYF. The CDR3 region has the DNA TGTGCCACCCGGGAAGGGATTCGTACAGATACGCAGTATTTT.